This TCR beta chain was found in a study of CD8+CD57+ T cells in acquired aplastic anemia. The study's findings and limits: Both patients and controls carried the same twenty-nine CD8+ CDR3 sequences.

CDR3 and TCR beta VDJ profiling relied on genomic DNA as the template. TCRdb redid the calling of the reads with MiXCR, one entry per CDR3 protein. The repertoire holds about 180,000 distinct CDR3 sequences, with 47% as singletons. Many counts were recorded for this clonotype. The target antigen is unknown. The CDR3 sequence is 16 residues long. From germline, CDR1 is MNHNS and CDR2 SASEGT. Trimming took 0 bases from V and 8 from J; bases not matched to a gene: 5. Patients included in sequencing had previously demonstrated CD8+CD57+ cell expansion by flow cytometry. This TCR came from a human donor with aplastic anemia. Material: sorted CD4+, CD8+, or CD8+CD57+ T cells (not recorded which) from PBMCs. J is TRBJ2-3 and V is TRBV6-1, with TRBD2 matching 13 bases. CDR3 amino acids: CASSEALLAGGSTQYF. In nucleotides, the CDR3 is TGTGCCAGCAGTGAAGCGCTACTAGCGGGGGGGAGTACGCAGTATTTT.